This TCR beta chain was identified during a study of blood T cell repertoires in COVID-19. This CDR3 comprises 16 residues. Germline V gene data show CDR1 as LGHNA and CDR2 as YSLEER. V was shortened by 0 bases and J by 4 bases, with 15 bases between the two germline ends. Some clones are missing from TCRdb's copy, which holds only in-frame ones; the method was immunoSEQ multiplex PCR. This repertoire shows 250,000 to 300,000 clones, 89% found once; its top ten account for about 1.8%. This TCR derives from a woman in her thirties or forties who had recovered from COVID-19. Sequencing input: PBMCs or T cells enriched from blood (not recorded which). This chain links TRBV4-3 with TRBJ1-2, with D possibly being TRBD1 (6 bases). In DNA form, the CDR3 reads TGCGCCAGCAGCCAAGAAGCTGTCGGACAGCTCTATGGCTACACCTTC. It yields the protein CASSQEAVGQLYGYTF.